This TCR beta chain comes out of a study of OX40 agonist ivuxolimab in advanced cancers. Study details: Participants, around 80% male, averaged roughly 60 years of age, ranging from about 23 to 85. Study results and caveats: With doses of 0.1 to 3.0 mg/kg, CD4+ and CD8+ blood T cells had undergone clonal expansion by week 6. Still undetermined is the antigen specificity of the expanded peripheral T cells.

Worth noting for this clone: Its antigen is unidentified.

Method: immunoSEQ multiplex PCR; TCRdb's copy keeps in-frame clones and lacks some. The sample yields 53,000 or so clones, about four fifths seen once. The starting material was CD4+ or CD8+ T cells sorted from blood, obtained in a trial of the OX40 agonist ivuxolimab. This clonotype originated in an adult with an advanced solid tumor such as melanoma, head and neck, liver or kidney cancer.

The CDR3 nucleotides read TGTGCCAGCAGCTTGGTTGGCGGGAGGGCCAATGAGCAGTTCTTC. Translating it yields CASSLVGGRANEQFF. This chain uses TRBV5-4 with TRBJ2-1; 9 positions match TRBD2. This CDR3 region has 15 residues. V shed 0 bases and J 6 bases; nucleotides not matched to a gene: 4. Germline-derived CDR1 and CDR2 are SGHNT and YYREEE (reference sequence).